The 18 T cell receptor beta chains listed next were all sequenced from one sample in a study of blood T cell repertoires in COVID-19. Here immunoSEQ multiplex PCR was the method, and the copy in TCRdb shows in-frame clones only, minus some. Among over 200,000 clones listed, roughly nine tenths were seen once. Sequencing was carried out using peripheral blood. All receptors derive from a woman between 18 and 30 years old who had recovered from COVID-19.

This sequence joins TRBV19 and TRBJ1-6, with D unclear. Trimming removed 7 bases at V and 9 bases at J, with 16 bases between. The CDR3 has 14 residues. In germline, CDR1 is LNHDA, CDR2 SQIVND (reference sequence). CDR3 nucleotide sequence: TGTGCCAGTAAGGCACAGAAGGATTTTTCACCCCTCCACTTT. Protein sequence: CASKAQKDFSPLHF.

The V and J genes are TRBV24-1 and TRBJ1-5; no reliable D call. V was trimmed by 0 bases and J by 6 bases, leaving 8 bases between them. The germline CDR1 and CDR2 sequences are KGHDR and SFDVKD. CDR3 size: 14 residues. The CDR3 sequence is CATSDLQSGQPQHF. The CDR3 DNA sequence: TGTGCCACCAGTGATTTGCAAAGCGGTCAGCCCCAGCATTTT.

CDR3 protein: CASSHYPGTSGNTDTQYF. Written as DNA, the CDR3 is TGTGCCAGCAGCCACTACCCCGGGACTAGCGGGAACACAGATACGCAGTATTTT. V and J are TRBV28 and TRBJ2-3, with 13 bases fitting TRBD2. There are 18 residues in the CDR3. Germline V CDR1 and CDR2: MDHEN, SYDVKM. The trim removed 6 bases at V and 2 bases at J, leaving 11 bases unmatched.

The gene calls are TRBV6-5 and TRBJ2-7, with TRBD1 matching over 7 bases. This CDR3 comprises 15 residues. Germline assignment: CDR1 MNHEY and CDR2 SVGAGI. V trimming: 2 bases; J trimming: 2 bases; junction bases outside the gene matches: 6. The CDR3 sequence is CASSYTEGAPYEQYF. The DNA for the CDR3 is TGTGCCAGCAGTTACACCGAGGGGGCCCCCTACGAGCAGTACTTC.

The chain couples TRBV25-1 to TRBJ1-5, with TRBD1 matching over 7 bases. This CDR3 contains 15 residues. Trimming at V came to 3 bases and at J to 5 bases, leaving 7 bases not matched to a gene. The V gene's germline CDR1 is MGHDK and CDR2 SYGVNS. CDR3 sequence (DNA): TGTGCCAGCAGTGACCGGGACAGCCGTGATCAGCCCCAGCATTTT. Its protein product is CASSDRDSRDQPQHF.

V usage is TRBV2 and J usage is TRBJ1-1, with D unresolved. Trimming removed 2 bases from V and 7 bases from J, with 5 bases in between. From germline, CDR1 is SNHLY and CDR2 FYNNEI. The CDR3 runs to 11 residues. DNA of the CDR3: TGTGCCAGCAGTGAAAAGAGTGAAGCTTTCTTT. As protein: CASSEKSEAFF.

CDR3 bases: TGTGCCAGCAGTCCACTTAGCGGGAGTAGTGAGCAGTTCTTC. Encoded protein: CASSPLSGSSEQFF. The chain uses TRBV27 and TRBJ2-1, with 9 positions matching TRBD2. Germline CDR1 MNHEY, CDR2 SMNVEV (reference sequence). V lost 5 bases to trimming and J lost 9 bases; unmatched junction nucleotides: 8. This CDR3 is built from 14 residues.

In DNA form, the CDR3 reads TGTGCCAGCTCACCAACAGGGGAGTCTAGCGGGGAACTTATCACAGATACGCAGTATTTT. Translating gives CASSPTGESSGELITDTQYF. The chain combines TRBV18 with TRBJ2-3; 9 bases map to TRBD2. Trimming took 2 bases from V and 2 from J; bases not matched to a gene: 17. CDR1 and CDR2 (germline): KGHSH, LQKENI. The CDR3 consists of 20 residues.

The CDR3 loop is CASSESVGYKNYGYTF. The DNA for the CDR3 is TGCGCCAGCAGTGAGTCGGTGGGCTACAAGAACTATGGCTACACCTTC. The V call is TRBV10-2, the J call TRBJ1-2; D is unclear. Germline CDR1 reads WSHSY; CDR2 reads SAAADI. The CDR3 extends over 16 amino acids. Trimming stripped 0 bases from V and 2 bases from J, with 13 bases between.

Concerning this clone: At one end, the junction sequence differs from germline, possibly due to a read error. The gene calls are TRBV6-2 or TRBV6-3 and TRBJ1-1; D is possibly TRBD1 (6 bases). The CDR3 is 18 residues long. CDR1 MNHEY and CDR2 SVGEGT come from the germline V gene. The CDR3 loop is CASSLGLPWTASNNEAFF. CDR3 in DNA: TGTGCCAGCAGTTTAGGCCTCCCCTGGACAGCCTCTAACAATGAAGCTTTCTTT.

CDR3 sequence (DNA): TGTGCCAGCAGCTTAGGTTCTGTTCGCTTAGACAGGCCGAATTCACCCCTCCACTTT. Translation: CASSLGSVRLDRPNSPLHF. The chain recombines TRBV13 with TRBJ1-6, with D perhaps matching TRBD1 (6 bases). The CDR3 has 19 amino acids. Per germline, CDR1 PRHDT and CDR2 FYEKMQ (reference sequence). The V gene lost 0 bases and the J gene lost 7 bases, with 22 bases spanning the gap. The complete variable domain, with remaining parts taken from reference TRBV13 and TRBJ1-6, reads AAGVIQSPRHLIKEKRETATLKCYPIPRHDTVYWYQQGPGQDPQFLISFYEKMQSDKGSIPDRFSAQQFSDYHSELNMSSLELGDSALYFCASSLGSVRLDRPNSPLHFGNGTRLTVT.

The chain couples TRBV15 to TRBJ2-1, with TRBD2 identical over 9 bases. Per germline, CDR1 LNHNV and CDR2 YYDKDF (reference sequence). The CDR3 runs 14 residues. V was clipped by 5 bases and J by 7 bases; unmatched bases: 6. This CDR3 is CATSRGRALNEQFF. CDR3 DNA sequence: TGTGCCACCAGCCGCGGGAGGGCCTTGAATGAGCAGTTCTTC.

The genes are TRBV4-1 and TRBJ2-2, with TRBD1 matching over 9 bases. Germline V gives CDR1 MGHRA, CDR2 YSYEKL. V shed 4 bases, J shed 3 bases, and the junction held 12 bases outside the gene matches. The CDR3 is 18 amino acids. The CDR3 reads CASSPGRGQGLHTGELFF. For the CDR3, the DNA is TGCGCCAGCAGCCCCGGTCGGGGACAGGGATTGCACACCGGGGAGCTGTTTTTT.

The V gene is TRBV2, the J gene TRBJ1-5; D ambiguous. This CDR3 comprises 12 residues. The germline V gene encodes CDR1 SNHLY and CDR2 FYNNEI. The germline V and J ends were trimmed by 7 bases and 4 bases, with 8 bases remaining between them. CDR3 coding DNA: TGTGCCAGCAACGCGCGTAATCAGCCCCAGCATTTT. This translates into CASNARNQPQHF.

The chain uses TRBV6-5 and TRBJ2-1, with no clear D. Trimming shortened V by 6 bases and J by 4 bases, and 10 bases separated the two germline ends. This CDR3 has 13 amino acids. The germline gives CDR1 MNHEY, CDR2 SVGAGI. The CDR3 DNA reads TGTGCCAGCAGGAACCAGTTTTACAATGAGCAGTTCTTC. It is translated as CASRNQFYNEQFF.

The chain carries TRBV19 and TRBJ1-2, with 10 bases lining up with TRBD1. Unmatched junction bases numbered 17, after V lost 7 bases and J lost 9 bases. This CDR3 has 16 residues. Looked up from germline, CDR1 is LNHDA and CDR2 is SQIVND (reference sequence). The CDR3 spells CASTFLGGQGKSRYTF. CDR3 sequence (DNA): TGTGCCAGTACCTTCTTGGGGGGACAGGGGAAAAGCCGCTACACCTTC.

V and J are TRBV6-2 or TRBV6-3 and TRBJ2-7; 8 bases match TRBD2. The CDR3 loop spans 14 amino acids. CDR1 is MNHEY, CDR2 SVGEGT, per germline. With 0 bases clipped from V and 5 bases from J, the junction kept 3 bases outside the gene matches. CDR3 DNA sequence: TGTGCCAGCAGTTACTCGTTTAGCGGGAACGAGCAGTACTTC. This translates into CASSYSFSGNEQYF.

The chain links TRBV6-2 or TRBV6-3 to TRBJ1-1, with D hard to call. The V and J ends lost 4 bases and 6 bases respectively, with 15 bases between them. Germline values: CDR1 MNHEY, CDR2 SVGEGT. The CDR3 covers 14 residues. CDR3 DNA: TGTGCCAGCAGTTGGCGCGGGGAATGGCCTGAAGCTTTCTTT. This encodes CASSWRGEWPEAFF.